These 6 T cell receptor beta chains came from one sample sequenced in a study of blood T cell repertoires in COVID-19. Method: immunoSEQ multiplex PCR; TCRdb's copy keeps in-frame clones and lacks some. The sample holds about 200,000 clones, roughly 84% seen once. Sequencing used peripheral blood. Receptors were obtained from a woman older than 75 with acute or convalescent COVID-19.

The CDR3 region is CASRPYRAAVAFF. CDR3 nucleotide sequence: TGTGCCAGCAGGCCGTACAGGGCCGCGGTAGCTTTCTTT. The chain has TRBV7-2 and TRBJ1-1; D perhaps matches TRBD1 (6 bases). CDR1 and CDR2 (germline): SGHTA, FQGNSA. V dropped 6 bases and J dropped 10 bases, with 18 bases sitting between them. The CDR3 covers 13 residues.

V is TRBV5-1 and J is TRBJ1-4; D perhaps matches TRBD1 (6 bases). Germline CDR1 is SGHRS and CDR2 is YFSETQ. V was trimmed by 0 bases and J by 7 bases, leaving 13 bases between them. The length of the CDR3 is 15 residues. CDR3 amino acids: CASSLAVGGAEKLFF. In DNA form, the CDR3 reads TGCGCCAGCAGCTTGGCCGTAGGGGGGGCTGAAAAACTGTTTTTT.

This clone was observed a single time. V is TRBV5-1 and J is TRBJ2-5, with TRBD1 identical over 8 bases. The CDR3 is 18 amino acids. Germline assignment: CDR1 SGHRS and CDR2 YFSETQ. V lost 1 base to trimming and J lost 5 bases; unmatched junction nucleotides: 16. CDR3 nucleotides: TGCGCCAGCAGCTTGACCCGTCCGGACAGGGCCCAGGGGGAGACCCAGTACTTC. Amino acid sequence: CASSLTRPDRAQGETQYF.

This sequence joins TRBV7-2 and TRBJ1-5, with D tentatively TRBD1 (6 bases). The CDR3 contains 15 residues. V lost 1 base, J lost 3 bases, and 10 bases lay in between. The germline gives CDR1 SGHTA, CDR2 FQGNSA. CDR3 residues: CASSLVGTTNQPQHF. The CDR3 nucleotides read TGTGCCAGCAGCTTAGTGGGGACAACCAATCAGCCCCAGCATTTT. The variable domain in full, with the rest retrieved from reference TRBV7-2 and TRBJ1-5, is GAGVSQSPSNKVTEKGKDVELRCDPISGHTALYWYRQSLGQGLEFLIYFQGNSAPDKSGLPSDRFSAERTGGSVSTLTIQRTQQEDSAVYLCASSLVGTTNQPQHFGDGTRLSIL.

The chain recombines TRBV7-2 with TRBJ2-3; possibly TRBD2 for D (5 bases). This CDR3 has 14 amino acids. V lost 3 bases and J lost 13, with 20 bases in between. Germline CDR1 SGHTA, CDR2 FQGNSA. The CDR3 reads CASSFLSESSPKYF. The DNA of the CDR3 is TGTGCCAGCAGCTTCCTTAGCGAGAGCAGCCCGAAGTATTTT.

Only one count was recorded for this clone. This rearrangement joins TRBV4-2 to TRBJ2-7, with TRBD1 identical over 11 bases. Germline V CDR1 and CDR2: LGHNA, YNFKEQ. This CDR3 comprises 16 residues. Trimming cost V 1 base and J 6 bases; bases outside gene matches: 8. CDR3 residues: CASSQVTGQGAPEQYF. The CDR3 DNA reads TGTGCCAGCAGCCAAGTCACCGGACAGGGGGCCCCCGAGCAGTACTTC.